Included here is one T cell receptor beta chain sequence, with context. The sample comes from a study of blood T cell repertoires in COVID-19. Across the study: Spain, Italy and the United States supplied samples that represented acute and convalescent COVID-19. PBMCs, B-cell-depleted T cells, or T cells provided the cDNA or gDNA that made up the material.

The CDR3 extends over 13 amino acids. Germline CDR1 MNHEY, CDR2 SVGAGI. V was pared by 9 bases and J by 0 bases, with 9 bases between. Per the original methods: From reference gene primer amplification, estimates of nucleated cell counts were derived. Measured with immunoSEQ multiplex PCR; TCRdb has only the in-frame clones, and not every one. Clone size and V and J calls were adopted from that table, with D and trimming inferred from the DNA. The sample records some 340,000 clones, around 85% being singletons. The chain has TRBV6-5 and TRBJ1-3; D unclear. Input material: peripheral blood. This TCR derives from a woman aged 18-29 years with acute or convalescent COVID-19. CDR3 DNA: TGTGCCAGTTCGTCCCGCTCTGGAAACACCATATATTTT. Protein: CASSSRSGNTIYF.